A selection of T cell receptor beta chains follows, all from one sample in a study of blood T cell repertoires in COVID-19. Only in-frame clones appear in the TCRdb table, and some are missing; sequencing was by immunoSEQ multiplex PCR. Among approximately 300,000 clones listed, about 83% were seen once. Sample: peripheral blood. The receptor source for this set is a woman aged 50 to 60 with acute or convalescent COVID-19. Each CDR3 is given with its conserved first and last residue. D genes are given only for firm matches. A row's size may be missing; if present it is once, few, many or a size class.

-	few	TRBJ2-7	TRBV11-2	CASSLDSLALSSYEQYF	TGTGCCAGCAGCTTAGATTCTCTAGCGTTAAGCTCCTACGAGCAGTACTTC
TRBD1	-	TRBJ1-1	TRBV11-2	CASSELLRDRGSEAFF	TGTGCCAGCAGCGAGCTCCTCCGGGACAGGGGCTCTGAAGCTTTCTTT
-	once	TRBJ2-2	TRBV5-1	CASSFMTGREIGGELFF	TGCGCCAGCAGCTTCATGACCGGCAGGGAAATCGGCGGGGAGCTGTTTTTT
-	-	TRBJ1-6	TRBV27	CASSLWRGSYNSPLHF	TGTGCCAGCAGCCTCTGGCGGGGGTCCTATAATTCACCCCTCCACTTT
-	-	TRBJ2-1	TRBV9	CASSVFSNEQFF	TGTGCCAGCAGCGTATTCTCCAATGAGCAGTTCTTC
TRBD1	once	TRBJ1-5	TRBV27	CASSLTGQGYYQPQHF	TGTGCCAGCAGTTTAACGGGACAGGGGTACTATCAGCCCCAGCATTTT
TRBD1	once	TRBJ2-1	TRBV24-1	CATSDPRQGTYNEQFF	TGTGCCACCAGTGACCCTAGACAGGGAACCTACAATGAGCAGTTCTTC
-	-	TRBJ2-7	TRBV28	CASSLFWGGVAEQYF	TGTGCCAGCAGTTTATTTTGGGGAGGAGTAGCGGAGCAGTACTTC
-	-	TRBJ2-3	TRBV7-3	CASSSTSTDTQYF	TGTGCCAGCAGCTCCACTAGCACAGATACGCAGTATTTT
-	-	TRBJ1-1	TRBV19	CASTTRGGADTEAFF	TGTGCCAGTACCACGCGGGGGGGGGCCGACACTGAAGCTTTCTTT
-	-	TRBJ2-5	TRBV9	CASSGGLRETQYF	TGTGCCAGCAGCGGAGGGCTGAGAGAGACCCAGTACTTC
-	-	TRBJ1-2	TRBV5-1	CASSPRSSGYGYTF	TGCGCCAGCAGCCCCAGGTCAAGTGGCTATGGCTACACCTTC
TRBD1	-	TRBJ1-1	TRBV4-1	CASSQVQGGTEAFF	TGCGCCAGCAGCCAAGTTCAGGGGGGTACTGAAGCTTTCTTT
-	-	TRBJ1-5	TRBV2	CASSEAGRQPQHF	TGTGCCAGCAGTGAAGCGGGGAGACAGCCCCAGCATTTT
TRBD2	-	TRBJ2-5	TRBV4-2	CASSQPGTSGLPGETQYF	TGTGCCAGCAGCCAGCCCGGGACTAGCGGGCTCCCTGGGGAGACCCAGTACTTC
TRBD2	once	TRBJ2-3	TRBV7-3	CASSSRLAGDGGTDTQYF	TGTGCCAGCAGCTCCCGACTAGCGGGAGATGGGGGCACAGATACGCAGTATTTT
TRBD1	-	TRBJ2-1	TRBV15	CATSRGTGFNEQFF	TGTGCCACCAGCAGGGGGACAGGTTTTAATGAGCAGTTCTTC
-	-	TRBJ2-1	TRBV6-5	CASSSPAGSSYNEQFF	TGTGCCAGCAGTTCCCCGGCGGGTAGCTCCTACAATGAGCAGTTCTTC
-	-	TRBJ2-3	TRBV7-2	CASSLRASEGTDTQYF	TGTGCCAGCAGCTTAAGGGCTAGCGAGGGCACAGATACGCAGTATTTT
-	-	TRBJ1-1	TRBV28	CASSLNQGIAFF	TGTGCCAGCAGTTTGAATCAGGGGATCGCTTTCTTT
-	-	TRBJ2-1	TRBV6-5	CASKDTTYNEQFF	TGTGCCAGCAAGGATACTACCTACAATGAGCAGTTCTTC
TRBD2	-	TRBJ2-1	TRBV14	CASSPGLAGGSGYNEQFF	TGTGCCAGCAGCCCGGGACTAGCGGGAGGGTCGGGCTACAATGAGCAGTTCTTC
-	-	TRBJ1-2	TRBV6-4	CASSDSGGYGYTF	TGTGCCAGCAGTGACTCAGGAGGGTATGGCTACACCTTC
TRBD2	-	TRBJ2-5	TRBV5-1	CASSLEAGGSETQYF	TGCGCCAGCAGCTTGGAAGCGGGAGGATCTGAGACCCAGTACTTC
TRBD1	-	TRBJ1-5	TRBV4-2	CASSQDPDRANQPQHF	TGTGCCAGCAGCCAAGATCCGGACAGGGCTAATCAGCCCCAGCATTTT
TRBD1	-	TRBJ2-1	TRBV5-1	CASSLGGTGVNEQFF	TGCGCCAGCAGTTTGGGCGGGACAGGGGTCAATGAGCAGTTCTTC
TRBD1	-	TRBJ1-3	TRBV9	CASSADRANSGNTIYF	TGTGCCAGCAGCGCGGACAGGGCGAACTCTGGAAACACCATATATTTT
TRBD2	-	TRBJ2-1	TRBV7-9	CASSLVSGRAGEQFF	TGTGCCAGCAGCTTAGTGAGCGGGAGGGCCGGTGAGCAGTTCTTC
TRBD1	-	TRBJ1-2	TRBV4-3	CASSPATRLDRGLLSYGYTF	TGCGCCAGCAGCCCCGCAACAAGACTTGACAGGGGGCTACTTAGCTATGGCTACACCTTC
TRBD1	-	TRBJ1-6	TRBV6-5	CASSSTGTGNSPLHF	TGTGCCAGCAGTTCAACCGGGACAGGCAATTCACCCCTCCACTTT
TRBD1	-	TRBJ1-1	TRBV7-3	CASSLGQGVTEAFF	TGTGCCAGCAGCCTCGGACAGGGGGTGACTGAAGCTTTCTTT
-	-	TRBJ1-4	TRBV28	CASSRSGPTNEKLFF	TGTGCCAGCAGCCGATCAGGGCCAACTAATGAAAAACTGTTTTTT
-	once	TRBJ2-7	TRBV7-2	CASSSEAFYEQYF	TGTGCCAGCAGCTCGGAGGCCTTCTACGAGCAGTACTTC
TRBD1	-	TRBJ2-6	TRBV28	CASSWDRDSSGANVLTF	TGTGCCAGCAGTTGGGACAGGGACTCCTCTGGGGCCAACGTCCTGACTTTC
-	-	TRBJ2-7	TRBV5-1	CASSPRGSSYEQYF	TGCGCCAGCAGCCCTAGGGGGAGCTCCTACGAGCAGTACTTC
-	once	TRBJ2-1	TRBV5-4	CASSSGKIDAPLRNEQFF	TGTGCCAGCAGCTCCGGCAAAATCGACGCTCCCCTGAGGAATGAGCAGTTCTTC
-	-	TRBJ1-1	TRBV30	CAWYKKGDNSEAFF	TGTGCCTGGTACAAAAAGGGGGATAACTCTGAAGCTTTCTTT
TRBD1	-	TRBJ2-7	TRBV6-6	CASSSSEQGASEQYF	TGTGCCAGCAGTTCGAGCGAACAGGGGGCCAGCGAGCAGTACTTC
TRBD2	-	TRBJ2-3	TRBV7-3	CASSQRLAGGLDTQYF	TGTGCCAGCAGCCAAAGACTAGCGGGAGGTTTGGATACGCAGTATTTT